Shown below are 8 T cell receptor beta chains from a single sample sequenced in a study of cytomegalovirus exposure and HLA in healthy donors. Use of 60 Vbeta and 13 Jbeta primers characterized the PCR. TCRdb keeps only in-frame clones here, not all; method: immunoSEQ multiplex PCR. The sample has 87,000 or so clones; approximately 77% are singletons. The specimen sequenced was PBMCs. These receptors were taken from a woman aged 35 to 49 in good health and CMV-seronegative.

This chain links TRBV29-1 with TRBJ1-2; tentatively, D is TRBD1 (5 bases). V was clipped by 3 bases and J by 7 bases, with 15 bases between them. Germline values: CDR1 SQVTM, CDR2 ANQGSEA. The CDR3 is 13 amino acids. The CDR3 spells CSVDLQGVFGYTF. CDR3 DNA sequence: TGCAGCGTTGATTTGCAGGGTGTTTTTGGCTACACCTTC.

The table lists this clone with a few counts. The chain joins TRBV5-1 to TRBJ2-2; 9 positions match TRBD1. The CDR3 consists of 15 residues. Germline trimming cut 2 bases from V and 4 bases from J; bases unmatched to any gene: 3. Germline V gene lookup returns CDR1 SGHRS and CDR2 YFSETQ. The DNA of the CDR3 is TGCGCCAGCAGCTTCGGGACAGGGTCCACCGGGGAGCTGTTTTTT. Translation gives CASSFGTGSTGELFF.

The V gene is TRBV5-4, the J gene TRBJ1-1; possible D gene TRBD1, 6 bases. CDR3 length: 13 amino acids. Germline V gene sequence: CDR1 SGHNT, CDR2 YYREEE (reference sequence). The ends were cut back, 4 bases at V and 7 bases at J, with 14 bases in the middle. CDR3 in amino acids: CASSPPGDGEAFF. CDR3 coding DNA: TGTGCCAGCAGCCCCCCAGGGGACGGTGAAGCTTTCTTT.

This clone showed up just a few times. The chain recombines TRBV14 with TRBJ2-7, with 9 bases aligning to TRBD1. Germline V gene sequence: CDR1 SGHDN, CDR2 FVKESK. V dropped 1 base and J dropped 2; count of bases not matched to a gene: 3. The length of the CDR3 is 15 residues. The CDR3 sequence is CASSQADRGTYEQYF. The CDR3 DNA reads TGTGCCAGCAGCCAAGCAGACAGGGGGACCTACGAGCAGTACTTC.

The chain recombines TRBV5-1 with TRBJ2-4, with 8 positions matching TRBD2. Germline V gene lookup returns CDR1 SGHRS and CDR2 YFSETQ. The CDR3 has 14 residues. V lost 4 bases to trimming and J lost 3 bases; unmatched junction nucleotides: 3. DNA of the CDR3: TGCGCCAGCAGCGAAACTAGCGGCAAAAACATTCAGTACTTC. It specifies CASSETSGKNIQYF.

This clone was counted once. The genes are TRBV27 and TRBJ1-1; a possible D gene is TRBD1 (6 bases). This CDR3 has 12 residues. Germline CDR1 is MNHEY and CDR2 is SMNVEV (reference sequence). V was trimmed by 6 bases and J by 1 base, leaving 6 bases between them. The CDR3: CASRDRNTEAFF. In DNA, the CDR3 is TGTGCCAGCAGGGACAGGAACACTGAAGCTTTCTTT.

The V gene is TRBV7-9, the J gene TRBJ1-1; D gene ambiguous. The CDR3 is 16 residues long. Trimming stripped 2 bases from V and 4 bases from J, with 17 bases between. The V gene's germline CDR1 is SEHNR and CDR2 FQNEAQ (reference sequence). CDR3 sequence: CASSLKGQLGGTEAFF. Here the CDR3 DNA reads TGTGCCAGCAGCTTAAAGGGCCAACTAGGCGGCACTGAAGCTTTCTTT. The whole variable domain, filled in from reference TRBV7-9 and TRBJ1-1, reads DTGVSQNPRHKITKRGQNVTFRCDPISEHNRLYWYRQTLGQGPEFLTYFQNEAQLEKSRLLSDRFSAERPKGSFSTLEIQRTEQGDSAMYLCASSLKGQLGGTEAFFGQGTRLTVV.

This clone showed up just a few times. This chain joins TRBV5-1 and TRBJ2-1; 8 nucleotides align to TRBD2. The germline V gene encodes CDR1 SGHRS and CDR2 YFSETQ. Trimming removed 2 bases from V and 5 bases from J; junction bases left unmatched: 6. CDR3 size: 15 residues. The CDR3 DNA reads TGCGCCAGCAGCTTCCAGCGGGGGAGGAACAATGAGCAGTTCTTC. It encodes CASSFQRGRNNEQFF.